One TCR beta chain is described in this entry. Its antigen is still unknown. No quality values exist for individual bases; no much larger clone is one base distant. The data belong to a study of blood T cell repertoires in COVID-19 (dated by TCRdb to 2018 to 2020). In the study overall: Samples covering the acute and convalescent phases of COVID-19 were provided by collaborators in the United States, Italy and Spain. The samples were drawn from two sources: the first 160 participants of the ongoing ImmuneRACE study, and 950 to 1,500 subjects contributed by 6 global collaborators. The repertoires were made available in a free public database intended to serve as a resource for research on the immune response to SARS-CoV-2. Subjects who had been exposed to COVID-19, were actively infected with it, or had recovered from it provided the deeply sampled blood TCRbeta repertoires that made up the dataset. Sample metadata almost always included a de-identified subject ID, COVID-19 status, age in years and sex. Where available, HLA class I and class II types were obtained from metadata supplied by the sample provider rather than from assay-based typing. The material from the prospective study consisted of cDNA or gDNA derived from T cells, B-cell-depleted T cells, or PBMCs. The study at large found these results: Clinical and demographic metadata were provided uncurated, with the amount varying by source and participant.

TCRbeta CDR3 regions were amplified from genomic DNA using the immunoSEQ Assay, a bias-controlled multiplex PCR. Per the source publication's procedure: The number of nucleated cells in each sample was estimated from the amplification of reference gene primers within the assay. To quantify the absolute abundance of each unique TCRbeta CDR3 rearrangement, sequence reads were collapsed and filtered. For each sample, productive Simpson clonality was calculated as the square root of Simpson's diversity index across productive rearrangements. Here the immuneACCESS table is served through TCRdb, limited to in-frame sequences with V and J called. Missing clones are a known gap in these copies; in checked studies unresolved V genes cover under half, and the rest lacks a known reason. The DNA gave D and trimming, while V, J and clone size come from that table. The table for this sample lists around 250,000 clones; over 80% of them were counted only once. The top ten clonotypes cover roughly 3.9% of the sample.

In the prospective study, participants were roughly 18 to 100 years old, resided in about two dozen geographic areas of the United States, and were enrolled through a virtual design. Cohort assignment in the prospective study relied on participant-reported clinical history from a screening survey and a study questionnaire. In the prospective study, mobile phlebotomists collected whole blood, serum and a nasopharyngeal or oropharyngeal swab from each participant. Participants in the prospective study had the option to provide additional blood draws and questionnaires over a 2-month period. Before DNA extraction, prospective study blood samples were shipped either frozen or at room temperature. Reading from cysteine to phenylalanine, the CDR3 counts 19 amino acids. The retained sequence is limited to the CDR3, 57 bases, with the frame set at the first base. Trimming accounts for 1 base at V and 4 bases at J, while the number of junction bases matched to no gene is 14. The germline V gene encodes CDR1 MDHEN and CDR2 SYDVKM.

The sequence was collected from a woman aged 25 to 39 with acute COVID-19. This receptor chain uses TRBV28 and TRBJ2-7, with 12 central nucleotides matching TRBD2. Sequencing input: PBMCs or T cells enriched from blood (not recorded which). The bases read TGTGCCAGCAGTTTATCTCCGGCTAGCGGGAGGGCCTTAGAATACGAGCAGTACTTC. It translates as CASSLSPASGRALEYEQYF.